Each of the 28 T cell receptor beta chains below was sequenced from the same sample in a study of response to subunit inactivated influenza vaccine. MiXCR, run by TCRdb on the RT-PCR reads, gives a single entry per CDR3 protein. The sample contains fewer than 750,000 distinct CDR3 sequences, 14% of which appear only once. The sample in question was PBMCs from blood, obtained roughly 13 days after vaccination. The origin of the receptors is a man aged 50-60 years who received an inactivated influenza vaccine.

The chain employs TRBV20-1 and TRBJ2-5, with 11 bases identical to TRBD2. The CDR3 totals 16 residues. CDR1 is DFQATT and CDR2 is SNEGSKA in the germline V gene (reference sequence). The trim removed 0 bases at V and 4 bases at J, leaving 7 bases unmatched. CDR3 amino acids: CSARDVTSGNRETQYF. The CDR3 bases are TGCAGTGCTAGAGATGTGACTAGCGGGAATAGAGAGACCCAGTACTTC.

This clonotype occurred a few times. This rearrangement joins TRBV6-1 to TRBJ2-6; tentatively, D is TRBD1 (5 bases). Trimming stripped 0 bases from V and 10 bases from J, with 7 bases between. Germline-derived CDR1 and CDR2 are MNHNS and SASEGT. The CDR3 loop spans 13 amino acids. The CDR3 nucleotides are TGTGCCAGCAGTGAAGCCCAGGGAAACGTCCTGACTTTC. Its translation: CASSEAQGNVLTF.

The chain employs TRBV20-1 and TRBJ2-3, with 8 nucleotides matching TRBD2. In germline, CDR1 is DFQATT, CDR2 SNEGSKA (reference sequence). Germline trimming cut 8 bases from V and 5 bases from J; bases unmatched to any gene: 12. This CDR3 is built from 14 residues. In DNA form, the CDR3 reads TGCAGTACCAGAGGTACTAGCGGAAGAGATACGCAGTATTTT. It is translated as CSTRGTSGRDTQYF.

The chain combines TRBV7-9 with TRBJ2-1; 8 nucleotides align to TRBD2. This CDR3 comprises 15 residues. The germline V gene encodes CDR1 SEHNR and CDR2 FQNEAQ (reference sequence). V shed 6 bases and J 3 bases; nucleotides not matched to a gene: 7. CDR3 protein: CASSQLAGFYNEQFF. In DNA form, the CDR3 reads TGTGCCAGCAGTCAGCTAGCGGGTTTCTACAATGAGCAGTTCTTC.

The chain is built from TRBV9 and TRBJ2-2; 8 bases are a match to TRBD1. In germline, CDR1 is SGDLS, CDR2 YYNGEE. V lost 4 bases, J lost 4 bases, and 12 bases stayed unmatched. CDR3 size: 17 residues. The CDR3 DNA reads TGTGCCAGCAGCTCACTCACAGGGGGTGGAGGCACCGGGGAGCTGTTTTTT. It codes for CASSSLTGGGGTGELFF.

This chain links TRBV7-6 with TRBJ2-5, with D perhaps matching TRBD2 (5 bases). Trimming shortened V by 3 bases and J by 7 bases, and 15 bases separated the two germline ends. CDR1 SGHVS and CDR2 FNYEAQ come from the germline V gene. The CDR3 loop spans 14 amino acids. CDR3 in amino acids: CASSLAGPEGTQYF. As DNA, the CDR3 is TGTGCCAGCAGCTTGGCGGGCCCCGAGGGGACCCAGTACTTC.

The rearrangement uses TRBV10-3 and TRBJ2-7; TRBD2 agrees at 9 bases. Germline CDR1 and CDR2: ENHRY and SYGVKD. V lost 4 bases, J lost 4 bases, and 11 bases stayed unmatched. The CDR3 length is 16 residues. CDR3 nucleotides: TGTGCCATCAGTGGTGGAGGGGTTAGCGGGAGTTACGAGCAGTACTTC. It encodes CAISGGGVSGSYEQYF.

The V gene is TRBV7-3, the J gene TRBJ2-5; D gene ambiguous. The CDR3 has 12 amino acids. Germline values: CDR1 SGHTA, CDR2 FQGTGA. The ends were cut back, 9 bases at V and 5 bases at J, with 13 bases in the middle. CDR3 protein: CASEEPRETQYF. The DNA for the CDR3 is TGTGCCAGTGAGGAACCCAGGGAGACCCAGTACTTC.

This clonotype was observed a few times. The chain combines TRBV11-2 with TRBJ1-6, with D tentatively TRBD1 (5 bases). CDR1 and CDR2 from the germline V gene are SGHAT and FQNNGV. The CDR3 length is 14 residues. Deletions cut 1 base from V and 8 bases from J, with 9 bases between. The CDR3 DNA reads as TGTGCCAGCAGCTTAGCAGGGAGTGATTCACCCCTCCACTTT. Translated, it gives CASSLAGSDSPLHF.

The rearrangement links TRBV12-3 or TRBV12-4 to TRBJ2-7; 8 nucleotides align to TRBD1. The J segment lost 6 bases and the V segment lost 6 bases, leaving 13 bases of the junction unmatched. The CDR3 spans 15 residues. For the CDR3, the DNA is TGTGCCAGCAGCCCTCCTACGGCAGGGGGCTCCGAGCAGTACTTC. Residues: CASSPPTAGGSEQYF.

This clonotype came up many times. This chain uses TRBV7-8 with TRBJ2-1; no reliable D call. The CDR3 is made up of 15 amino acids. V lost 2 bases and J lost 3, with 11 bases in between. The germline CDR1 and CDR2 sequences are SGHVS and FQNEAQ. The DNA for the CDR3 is TGTGCCAGCAGCTTAAACTTCCATTTCTACAATGAGCAGTTCTTC. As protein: CASSLNFHFYNEQFF. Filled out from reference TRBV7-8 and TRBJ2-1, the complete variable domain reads GAGVSQSPRYKVAKRGQDVALRCDPISGHVSLFWYQQALGQGPEFLTYFQNEAQLDKSGLPSDRFFAERPEGSVSTLKIQRTQQEDSAVYLCASSLNFHFYNEQFFGPGTRLTVL.

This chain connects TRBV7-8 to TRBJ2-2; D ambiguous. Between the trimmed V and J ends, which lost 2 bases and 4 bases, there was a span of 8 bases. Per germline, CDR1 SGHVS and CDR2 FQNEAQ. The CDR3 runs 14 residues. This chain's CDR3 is CASSLKPGTGELFF. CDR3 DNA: TGTGCCAGCAGCTTAAAACCGGGCACCGGGGAGCTGTTTTTT.

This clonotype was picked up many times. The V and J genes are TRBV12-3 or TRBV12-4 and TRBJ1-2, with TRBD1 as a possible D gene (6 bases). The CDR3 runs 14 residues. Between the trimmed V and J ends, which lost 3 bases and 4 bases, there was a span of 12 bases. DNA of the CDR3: TGTGCCAGCAGTTTCACAGGGCCCGGCTATGGCTACACCTTC. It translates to CASSFTGPGYGYTF.

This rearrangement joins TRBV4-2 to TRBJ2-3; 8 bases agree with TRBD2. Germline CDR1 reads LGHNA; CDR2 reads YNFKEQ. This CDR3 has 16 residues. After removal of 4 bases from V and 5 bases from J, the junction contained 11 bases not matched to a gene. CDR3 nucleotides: TGTGCCAGCAGCCCCCGGGTAGCGGGGAAGGGAGATACGCAGTATTTT. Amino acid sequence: CASSPRVAGKGDTQYF.

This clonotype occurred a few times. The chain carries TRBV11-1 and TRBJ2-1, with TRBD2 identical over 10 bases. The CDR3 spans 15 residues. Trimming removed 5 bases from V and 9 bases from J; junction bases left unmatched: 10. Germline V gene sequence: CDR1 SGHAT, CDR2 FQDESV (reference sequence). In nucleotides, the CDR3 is TGTGCCAGCAGCCCCAGCGGGAGGGCCCTAGGTGAGCAGTTCTTC. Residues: CASSPSGRALGEQFF.

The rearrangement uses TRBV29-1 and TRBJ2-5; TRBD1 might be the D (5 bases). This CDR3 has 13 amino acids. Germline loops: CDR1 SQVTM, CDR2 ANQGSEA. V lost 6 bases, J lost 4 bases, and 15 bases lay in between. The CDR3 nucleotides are TGCAGCGTCCGACAGCGAAGCTCAGAGACCCAGTACTTC. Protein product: CSVRQRSSETQYF.

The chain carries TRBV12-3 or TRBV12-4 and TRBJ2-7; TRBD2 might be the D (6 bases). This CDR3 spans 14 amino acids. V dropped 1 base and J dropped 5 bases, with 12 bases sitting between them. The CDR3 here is CASSLVGTYNEQYF. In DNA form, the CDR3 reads TGTGCCAGCAGTTTAGTCGGGACTTATAACGAGCAGTACTTC.

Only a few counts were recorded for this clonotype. Here the CDR3 DNA reads TGTGCCAGCAAAAGTCGGACAACTAATGAAAAACTGTTTTTT. Its translation is CASKSRTTNEKLFF. V usage is TRBV12-3 or TRBV12-4 and J usage is TRBJ1-4; unclear D gene. The CDR3 contains 14 residues. The V end was cut by 7 bases, the J end by 0 bases, with 9 bases between.

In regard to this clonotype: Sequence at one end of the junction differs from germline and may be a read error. The CDR3 DNA reads as TGTGCCAGCAGCCAATCACAGGGAAACATCGGGGAGCTGTTTTTT. This translates into CASSQSQGNIGELFF. V usage is TRBV14 and J usage is TRBJ2-2, with D perhaps TRBD1 (6 bases). This CDR3 is built from 15 residues. From germline, CDR1 is SGHDN and CDR2 FVKESK.

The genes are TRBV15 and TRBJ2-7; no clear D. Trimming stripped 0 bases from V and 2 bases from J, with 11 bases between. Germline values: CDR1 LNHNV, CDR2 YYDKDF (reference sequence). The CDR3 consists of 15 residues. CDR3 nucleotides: TGTGCCACCAGCAGAGAAGTCGAAACGGCCTACGAGCAGTACTTC. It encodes CATSREVETAYEQYF.

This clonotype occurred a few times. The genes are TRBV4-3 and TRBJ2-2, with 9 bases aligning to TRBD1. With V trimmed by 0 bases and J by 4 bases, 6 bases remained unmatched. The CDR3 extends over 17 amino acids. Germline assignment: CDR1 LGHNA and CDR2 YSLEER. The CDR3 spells CASSQEIQGAGTGELFF. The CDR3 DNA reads TGCGCCAGCAGCCAAGAAATACAGGGGGCGGGCACCGGGGAGCTGTTTTTT.

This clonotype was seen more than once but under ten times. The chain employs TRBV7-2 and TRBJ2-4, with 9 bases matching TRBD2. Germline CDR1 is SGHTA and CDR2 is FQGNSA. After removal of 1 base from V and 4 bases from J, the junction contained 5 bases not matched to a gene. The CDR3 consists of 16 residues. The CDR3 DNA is TGTGCCAGCAGCTTAGTAAGCGGGGGGACTAAAAACATTCAGTACTTC. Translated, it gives CASSLVSGGTKNIQYF. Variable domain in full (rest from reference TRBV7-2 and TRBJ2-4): GAGVSQSPSNKVTEKGKDVELRCDPISGHTALYWYRQSLGQGLEFLIYFQGNSAPDKSGLPSDRFSAERTGGSVSTLTIQRTQQEDSAVYLCASSLVSGGTKNIQYFGAGTRLSVL.

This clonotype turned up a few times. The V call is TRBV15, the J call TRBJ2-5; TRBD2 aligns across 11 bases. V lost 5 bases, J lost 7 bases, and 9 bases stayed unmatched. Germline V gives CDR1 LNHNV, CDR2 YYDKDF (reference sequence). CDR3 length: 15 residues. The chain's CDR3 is CATSRRSGTSGTQYF. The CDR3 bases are TGTGCCACCAGCCGCCGGTCCGGGACTAGCGGGACCCAGTACTTC. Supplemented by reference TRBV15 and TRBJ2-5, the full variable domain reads DAMVIQNPRYQVTQFGKPVTLSCSQTLNHNVMYWYQQKSSQAPKLLFHYYDKDFNNEADTPDNFQSRRPNTSFCFLDIRSPGLGDTAMYLCATSRRSGTSGTQYFGPGTRLLVL.

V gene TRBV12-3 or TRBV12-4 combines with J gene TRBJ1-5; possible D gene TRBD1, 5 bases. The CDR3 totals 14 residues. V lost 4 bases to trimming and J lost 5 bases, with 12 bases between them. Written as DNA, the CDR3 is TGTGCCAGCAGTTCGCAGGGTGTACATCAGCCCCAGCATTTT. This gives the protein CASSSQGVHQPQHF.

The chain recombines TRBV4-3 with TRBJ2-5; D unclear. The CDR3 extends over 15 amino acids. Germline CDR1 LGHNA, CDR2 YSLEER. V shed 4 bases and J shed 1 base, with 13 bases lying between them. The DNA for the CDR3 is TGCGCCAGCAGCCCCCTGGGAAGGGCCCAAGAGACCCAGTACTTC. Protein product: CASSPLGRAQETQYF.

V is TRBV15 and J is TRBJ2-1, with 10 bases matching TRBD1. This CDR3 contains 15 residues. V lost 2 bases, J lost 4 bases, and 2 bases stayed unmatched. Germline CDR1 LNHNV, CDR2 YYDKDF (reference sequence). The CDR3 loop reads CATSRRTGGYNEQFF. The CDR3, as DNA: TGTGCCACCAGCAGAAGGACAGGGGGTTACAATGAGCAGTTCTTC.

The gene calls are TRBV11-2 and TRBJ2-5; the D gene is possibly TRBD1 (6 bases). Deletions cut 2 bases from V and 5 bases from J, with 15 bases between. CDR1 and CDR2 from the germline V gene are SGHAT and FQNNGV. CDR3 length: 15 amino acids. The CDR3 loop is CASSLWTSRGETQYF. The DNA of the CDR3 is TGTGCCAGCAGCTTATGGACTTCGAGGGGGGAGACCCAGTACTTC.

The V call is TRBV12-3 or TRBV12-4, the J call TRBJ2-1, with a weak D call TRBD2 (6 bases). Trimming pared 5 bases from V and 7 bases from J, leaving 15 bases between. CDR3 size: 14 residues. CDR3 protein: CASSPGTEANEQFF. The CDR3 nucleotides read TGTGCCAGCAGTCCCGGGACTGAAGCGAATGAGCAGTTCTTC.